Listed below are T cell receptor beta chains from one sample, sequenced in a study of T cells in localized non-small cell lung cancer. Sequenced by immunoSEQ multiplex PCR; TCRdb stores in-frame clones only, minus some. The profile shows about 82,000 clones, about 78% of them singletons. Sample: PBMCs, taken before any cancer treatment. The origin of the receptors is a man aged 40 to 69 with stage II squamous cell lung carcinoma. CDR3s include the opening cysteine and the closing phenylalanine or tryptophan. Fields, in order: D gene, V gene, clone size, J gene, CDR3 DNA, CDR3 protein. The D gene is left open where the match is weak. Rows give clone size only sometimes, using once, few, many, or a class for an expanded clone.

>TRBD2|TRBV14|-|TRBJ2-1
TGTGCCAGCAGCCAAGCTTCCGGACTAGCGGGGTTTGAGCAGTTCTTC
CASSQASGLAGFEQFF
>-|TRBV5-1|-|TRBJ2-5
TGCGCCAGCAGCACGGACGGCCGGGAAGAGACCCAGTACTTC
CASSTDGREETQYF
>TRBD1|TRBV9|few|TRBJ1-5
TGTGCCAGCAGCGTAGGAGGAGGGGGCGATCAGCCCCAGCATTTT
CASSVGGGGDQPQHF
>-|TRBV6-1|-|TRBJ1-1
TGTGCCAGCGCCGATAACAGTGGGAACACTGAAGCTTTCTTT
CASADNSGNTEAFF
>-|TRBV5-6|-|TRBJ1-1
TGTGCCAGCAGTATAGGGGTGTACACTGAAGCTTTCTTT
CASSIGVYTEAFF
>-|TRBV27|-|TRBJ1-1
TGTGCCAGCACCGCAAGGGGGGTTGTTTCTGAAGCTTTCTTT
CASTARGVVSEAFF
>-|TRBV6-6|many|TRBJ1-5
TGTGCCAGCAGCCCCCCCAGGGGCGACAATCAGCCCCAGCATTTT
CASSPPRGDNQPQHF
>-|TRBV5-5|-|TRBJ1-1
TGTGCCAGCAGCTTGGGCAGGGGATTCACTGAAGCTTTCTTT
CASSLGRGFTEAFF
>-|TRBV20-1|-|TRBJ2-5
TGCAGTGCTAGACCCCAAGAGACCCAGTACTTC
CSARPQETQYF
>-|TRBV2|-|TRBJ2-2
TGTGCCAGCGTCGAACAGGCGAACACCGGGGAGCTGTTTTTT
CASVEQANTGELFF
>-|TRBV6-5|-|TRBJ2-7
TGTGCCAGCAGTGACCAGGGCTCCTACGAGCAGTACTTC
CASSDQGSYEQYF
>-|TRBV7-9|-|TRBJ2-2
TGTGCCAGCTTGGAGAGGGTCCGATCCGGGGAGCTGTTTTTT
CASLERVRSGELFF
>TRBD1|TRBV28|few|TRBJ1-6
TGTGCCAGCAGTTTACCCGGGACAGGGGGTCGGCCCCTCCACTTT
CASSLPGTGGRPLHF
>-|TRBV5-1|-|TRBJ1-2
TGCGCCAGCAGCTTGGCTCCGGGGGCTGAAGGTGGCTACACCTTC
CASSLAPGAEGGYTF
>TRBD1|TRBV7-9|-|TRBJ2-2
TGTGCCAGCAGCGGTGAGGGACAGGAGGGGACCGGGGAGCTGTTTTTT
CASSGEGQEGTGELFF
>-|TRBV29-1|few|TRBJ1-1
TGCAGCGTTGGACAGTCTTTGGCTGAAGCTTTCTTT
CSVGQSLAEAFF
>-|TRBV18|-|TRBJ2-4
TGTGCCAGCTCTCTTAGAGGGGATGGGCCCAACATTCAGTACTTC
CASSLRGDGPNIQYF
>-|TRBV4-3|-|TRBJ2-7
TGCGCCAGCAGCCAAGATTTGGGATACGAGCAGTACTTC
CASSQDLGYEQYF
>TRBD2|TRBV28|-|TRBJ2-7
TGTGCCAGTCAATCCCCGGGAGGGGGCTACGAGCAGTACTTC
CASQSPGGGYEQYF
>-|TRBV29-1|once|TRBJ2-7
TGCAGCGTCGAGGGCAGCTCCTACGAGCAGTACTTC
CSVEGSSYEQYF
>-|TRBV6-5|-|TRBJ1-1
TGTGCCAGCAGTTACTCGATTAGGGTAATGAACACTGAAGCTTTCTTT
CASSYSIRVMNTEAFF
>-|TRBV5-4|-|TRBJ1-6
TGTGCCAGCAGCTACCTAAAGGGGTATGTGGCACCCCTCCACTTT
CASSYLKGYVAPLHF